Below, 7 T cell receptor beta chains from the same sample are listed, as sequenced in a study of shared clonotypes between healthy human individuals. Only in-frame clones appear in the TCRdb table, and some are missing; sequencing was by immunoSEQ multiplex PCR. The data contain around 2.5 million clones, over 85% of them singletons. The specimen sequenced was naive CD4+ T cells from PBMCs. The subset: CD45RA+ positively selected. The receptor set was obtained from a man aged 18-30 years in good health. Some clones in this sample may be carry-over from other donors' samples.

V usage is TRBV7-6 and J usage is TRBJ2-1, with 7 nucleotides matching TRBD2. V shed 0 bases and J 2 bases; nucleotides not matched to a gene: 4. Germline V lookup: CDR1 SGHVS, CDR2 FNYEAQ. The CDR3 contains 16 residues. The CDR3 spells CASSLAASGAYNEQFF. As DNA, the CDR3 is TGTGCCAGCAGCTTAGCGGCTAGCGGTGCCTACAATGAGCAGTTCTTC.

This sequence joins TRBV27 and TRBJ2-1, with 8 bases fitting TRBD1. V lost 11 bases to trimming and J lost 3 bases; unmatched junction nucleotides: 12. Germline V gene lookup returns CDR1 MNHEY and CDR2 SMNVEV (reference sequence). CDR3 size: 15 residues. The CDR3 spells CASAPDRDLYNEQFF. The CDR3 nucleotides are TGTGCCTCTGCCCCGGACAGGGACCTCTACAATGAGCAGTTCTTC.

The V and J genes are TRBV5-1 and TRBJ2-4; TRBD2 might be the D (12 bases). The CDR3 has 19 residues. Germline CDR1 is SGHRS and CDR2 is YFSETQ. V lost 3 bases, J lost 0 bases, and 22 bases lay in between. This CDR3 reads CASSWDRGTSGLAKNIQYF. The DNA of the CDR3 is TGCGCCAGCAGCTGGGACAGGGGGACTAGCGGGTTAGCCAAAAACATTCAGTACTTC. Filled out from reference TRBV5-1 and TRBJ2-4, the complete variable domain reads KAGVTQTPRYLIKTRGQQVTLSCSPISGHRSVSWYQQTPGQGLQFLFEYFSETQRNKGNFPGRFSGRQFSNSRSEMNVSTLELGDSALYLCASSWDRGTSGLAKNIQYFGAGTRLSVL.

This clone showed up just a few times. This sequence joins TRBV5-1 and TRBJ1-1, with D perhaps TRBD1 (5 bases). Trimming shortened V by 3 bases and J by 0 bases, and 12 bases separated the two germline ends. Looked up from germline, CDR1 is SGHRS and CDR2 is YFSETQ. CDR3 length: 15 amino acids. The CDR3 protein is CASSSMTDMNTEAFF. CDR3 coding DNA: TGCGCCAGCAGCTCGATGACGGACATGAACACTGAAGCTTTCTTT.

The rearrangement joins TRBV20-1 to TRBJ1-2, with D unresolved. This CDR3 is 11 amino acids long. Per germline, CDR1 DFQATT and CDR2 SNEGSKA (reference sequence). The germline V and J ends were trimmed by 6 bases and 7 bases, with 12 bases remaining between them. In DNA form, the CDR3 reads TGCAGTGCCCTACTCGGACGTGGCTACACCTTC. This encodes CSALLGRGYTF.

The genes are TRBV5-6 and TRBJ2-7, with TRBD1 matching 10 bases. V dropped 5 bases and J dropped 3; count of bases not matched to a gene: 5. The CDR3 has 14 residues. Germline values: CDR1 SGHDT, CDR2 YYEEEE. CDR3 nucleotides: TGTGCCAGCAGTACCGGGACAGGGGACTACGAGCAGTACTTC. Its translation: CASSTGTGDYEQYF.

The CDR3 region has the DNA TGTGCCAGCAGTGACCTGACTAGCGGCCTATACAATGAGCAGTTCTTC. Its translation is CASSDLTSGLYNEQFF. The chain carries TRBV6-1 and TRBJ2-1; TRBD2 agrees at 9 bases. Per germline, CDR1 MNHNS and CDR2 SASEGT. The CDR3 is 16 residues long. After removal of 3 bases from V and 4 bases from J, the junction contained 7 bases not matched to a gene.